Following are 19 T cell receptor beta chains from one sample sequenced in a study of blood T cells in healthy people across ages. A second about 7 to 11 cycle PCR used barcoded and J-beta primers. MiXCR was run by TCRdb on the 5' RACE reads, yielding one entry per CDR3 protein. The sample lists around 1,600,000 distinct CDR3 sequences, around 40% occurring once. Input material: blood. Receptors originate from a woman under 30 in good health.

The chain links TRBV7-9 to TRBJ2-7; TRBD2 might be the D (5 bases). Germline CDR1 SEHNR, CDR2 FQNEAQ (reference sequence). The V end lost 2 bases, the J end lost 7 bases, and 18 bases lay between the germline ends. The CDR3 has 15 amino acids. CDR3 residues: CASSLFGSDGEEQYF. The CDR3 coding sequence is TGTGCCAGCAGCTTATTTGGTAGCGACGGGGAGGAGCAGTACTTC.

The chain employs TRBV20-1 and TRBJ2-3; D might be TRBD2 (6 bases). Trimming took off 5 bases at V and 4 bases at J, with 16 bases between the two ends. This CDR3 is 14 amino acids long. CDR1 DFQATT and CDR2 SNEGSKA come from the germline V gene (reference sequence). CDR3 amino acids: CSAPARRGADTQYF. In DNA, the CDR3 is TGCAGTGCTCCAGCGCGGAGGGGCGCAGATACGCAGTATTTT.

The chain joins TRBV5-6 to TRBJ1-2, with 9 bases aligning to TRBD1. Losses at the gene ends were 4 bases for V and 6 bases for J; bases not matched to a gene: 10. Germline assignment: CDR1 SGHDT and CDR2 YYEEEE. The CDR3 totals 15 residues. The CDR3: CASSPLGQGRNGYTF. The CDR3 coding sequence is TGTGCCAGCAGCCCTCTAGGACAGGGGAGGAATGGCTACACCTTC.

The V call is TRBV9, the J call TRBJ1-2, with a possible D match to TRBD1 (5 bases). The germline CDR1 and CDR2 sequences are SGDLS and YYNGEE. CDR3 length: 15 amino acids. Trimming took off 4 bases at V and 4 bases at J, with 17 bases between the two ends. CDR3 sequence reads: CASSPVPGLSYGYTF. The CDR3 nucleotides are TGTGCCAGCAGCCCCGTTCCAGGGCTAAGCTATGGCTACACCTTC.

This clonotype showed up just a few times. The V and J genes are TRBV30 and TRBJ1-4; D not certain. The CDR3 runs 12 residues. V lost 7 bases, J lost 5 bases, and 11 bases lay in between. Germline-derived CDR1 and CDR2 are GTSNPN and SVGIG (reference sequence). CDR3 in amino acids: CASQRENEKLFF. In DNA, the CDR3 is TGTGCCTCACAGAGGGAAAATGAAAAACTGTTTTTT.

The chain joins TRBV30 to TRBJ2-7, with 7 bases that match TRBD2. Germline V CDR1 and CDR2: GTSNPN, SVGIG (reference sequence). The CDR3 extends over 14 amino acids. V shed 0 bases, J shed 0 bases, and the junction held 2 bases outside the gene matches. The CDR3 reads CAWSVAGTSYEQYF. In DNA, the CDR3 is TGTGCCTGGAGTGTAGCGGGAACCTCCTACGAGCAGTACTTC.

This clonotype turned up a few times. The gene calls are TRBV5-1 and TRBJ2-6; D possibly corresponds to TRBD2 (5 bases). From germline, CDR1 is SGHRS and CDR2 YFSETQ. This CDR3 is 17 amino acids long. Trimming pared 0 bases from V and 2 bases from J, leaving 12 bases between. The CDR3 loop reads CASSLAFGEAGANVLTF. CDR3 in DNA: TGCGCCAGCAGCTTGGCCTTCGGGGAAGCTGGGGCCAACGTCCTGACTTTC.

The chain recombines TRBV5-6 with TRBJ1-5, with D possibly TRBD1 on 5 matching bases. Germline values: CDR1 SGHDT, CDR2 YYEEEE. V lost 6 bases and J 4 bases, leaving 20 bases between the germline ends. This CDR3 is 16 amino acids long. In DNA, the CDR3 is TGTGCCAGCACCCGTGGGGGTGGTCGAGTGAATCAGCCCCAGCATTTT. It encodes CASTRGGGRVNQPQHF. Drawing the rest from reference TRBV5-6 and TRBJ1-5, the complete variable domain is DAGVTQSPTHLIKTRGQQVTLRCSPKSGHDTVSWYQQALGQGPQFIFQYYEEEERQRGNFPDRFSGHQFPNYSSELNVNALLLGDSALYLCASTRGGGRVNQPQHFGDGTRLSIL.

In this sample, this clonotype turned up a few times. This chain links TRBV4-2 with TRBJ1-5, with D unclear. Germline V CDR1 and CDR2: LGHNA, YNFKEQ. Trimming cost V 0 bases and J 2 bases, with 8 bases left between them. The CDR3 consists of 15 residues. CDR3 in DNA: TGTGCCAGCAGCCAAGAGCTTCCGGGCAATCAGCCCCAGCATTTT. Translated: CASSQELPGNQPQHF.

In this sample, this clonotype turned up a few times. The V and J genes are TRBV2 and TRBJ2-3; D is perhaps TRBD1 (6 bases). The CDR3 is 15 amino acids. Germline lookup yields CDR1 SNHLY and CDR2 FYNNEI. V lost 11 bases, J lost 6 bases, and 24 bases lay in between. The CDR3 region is CALHVGARQLDTQYF. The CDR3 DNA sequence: TGTGCCCTCCACGTGGGGGCCCGGCAACTGGATACGCAGTATTTT.

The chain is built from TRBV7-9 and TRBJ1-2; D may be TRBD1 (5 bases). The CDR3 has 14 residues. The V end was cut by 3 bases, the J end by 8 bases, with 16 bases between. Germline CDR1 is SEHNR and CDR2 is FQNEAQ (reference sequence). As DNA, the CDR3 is TGTGCCAGCAGCTTTACAGGCTCCGTTCGGGGCTACACCTTC. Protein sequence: CASSFTGSVRGYTF.

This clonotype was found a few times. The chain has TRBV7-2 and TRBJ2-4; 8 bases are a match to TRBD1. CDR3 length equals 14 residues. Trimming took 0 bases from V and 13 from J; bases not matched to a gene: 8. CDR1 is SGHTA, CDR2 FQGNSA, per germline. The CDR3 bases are TGTGCCAGCAGCTTAGCGCAGGGGGCTCGGGAGCAGTACTTC. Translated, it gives CASSLAQGAREQYF.

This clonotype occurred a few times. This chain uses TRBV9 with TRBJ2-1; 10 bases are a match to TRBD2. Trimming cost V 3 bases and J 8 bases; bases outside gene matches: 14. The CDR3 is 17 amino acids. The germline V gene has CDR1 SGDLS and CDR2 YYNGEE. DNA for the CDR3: TGTGCCAGCAGCGCCTTAACCGGGACTAGCGTGTTCGATGAGCAGTTCTTC. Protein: CASSALTGTSVFDEQFF.

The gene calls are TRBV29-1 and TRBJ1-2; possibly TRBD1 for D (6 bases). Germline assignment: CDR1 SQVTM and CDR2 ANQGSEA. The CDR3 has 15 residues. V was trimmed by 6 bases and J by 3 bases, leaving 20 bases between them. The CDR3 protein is CSVPWTGGRDYGYTF. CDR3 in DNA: TGCAGCGTCCCTTGGACCGGGGGGCGCGACTATGGCTACACCTTC. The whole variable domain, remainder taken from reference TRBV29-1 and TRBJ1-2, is SAVISQKPSRDICQRGTSLTIQCQVDSQVTMMFWYRQQPGQSLTLIATANQGSEATYESGFVIDKFPISRPNLTFSTLTVSNMSPEDSSIYLCSVPWTGGRDYGYTFGSGTRLTVV.

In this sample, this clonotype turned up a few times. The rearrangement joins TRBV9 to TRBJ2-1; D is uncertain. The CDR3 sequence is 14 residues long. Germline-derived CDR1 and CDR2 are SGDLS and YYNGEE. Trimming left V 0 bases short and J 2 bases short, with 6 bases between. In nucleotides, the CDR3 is TGTGCCAGCAGCGTAGGCAATCCCTACAATGAGCAGTTCTTC. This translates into CASSVGNPYNEQFF.

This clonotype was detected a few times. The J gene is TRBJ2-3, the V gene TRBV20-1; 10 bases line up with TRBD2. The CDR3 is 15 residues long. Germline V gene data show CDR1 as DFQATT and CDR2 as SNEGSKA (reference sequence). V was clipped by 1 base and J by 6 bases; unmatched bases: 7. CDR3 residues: CSARVPSGSGDTQYF. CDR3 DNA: TGCAGTGCTAGAGTGCCTAGCGGGAGTGGGGATACGCAGTATTTT.

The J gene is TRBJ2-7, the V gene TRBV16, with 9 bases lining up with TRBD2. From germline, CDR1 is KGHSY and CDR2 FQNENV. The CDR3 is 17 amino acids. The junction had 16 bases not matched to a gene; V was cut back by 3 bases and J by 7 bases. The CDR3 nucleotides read TGTGCCAGCAGCCAGGTTGAACTAGCGGGCTCCTACAATGAGCAGTACTTC. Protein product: CASSQVELAGSYNEQYF.

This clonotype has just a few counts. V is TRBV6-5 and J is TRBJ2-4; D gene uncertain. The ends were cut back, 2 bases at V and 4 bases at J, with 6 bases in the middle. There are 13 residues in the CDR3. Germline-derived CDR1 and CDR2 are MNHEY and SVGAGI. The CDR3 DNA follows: TGTGCCAGCAGTTACGATCAGAAAAACATTCAGTACTTC. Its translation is CASSYDQKNIQYF.

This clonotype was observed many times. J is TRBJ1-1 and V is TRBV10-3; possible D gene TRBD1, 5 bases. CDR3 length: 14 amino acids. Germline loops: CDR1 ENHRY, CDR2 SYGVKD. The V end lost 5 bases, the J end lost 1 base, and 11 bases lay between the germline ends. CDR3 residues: CAISRQGGNTEAFF. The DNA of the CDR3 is TGTGCCATCAGTCGGCAGGGAGGGAACACTGAAGCTTTCTTT.